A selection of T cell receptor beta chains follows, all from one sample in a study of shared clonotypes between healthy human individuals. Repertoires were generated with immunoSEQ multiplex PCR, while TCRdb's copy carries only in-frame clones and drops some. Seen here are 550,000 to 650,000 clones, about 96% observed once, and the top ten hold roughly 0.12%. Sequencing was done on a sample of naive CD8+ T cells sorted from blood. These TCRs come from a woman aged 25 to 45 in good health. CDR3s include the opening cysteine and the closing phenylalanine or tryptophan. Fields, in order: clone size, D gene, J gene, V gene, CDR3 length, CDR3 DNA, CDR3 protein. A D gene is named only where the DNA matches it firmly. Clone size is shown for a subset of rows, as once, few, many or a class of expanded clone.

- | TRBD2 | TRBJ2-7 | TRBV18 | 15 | TGTGCCAGCTCTATACCTGGGGAGGGCCACTACGAGCAGTACTTC | CASSIPGEGHYEQYF
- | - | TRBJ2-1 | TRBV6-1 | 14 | TGTGCCATCAGACAGGGAGGAGCCCTTGATGAGCAGTTCTTC | CAIRQGGALDEQFF
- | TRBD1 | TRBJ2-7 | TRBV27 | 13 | TGTGCCAGCAGTCTTGGACAGGTAAACGAGCAGTACTTC | CASSLGQVNEQYF
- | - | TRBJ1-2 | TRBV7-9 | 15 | TGTGCCAGCAGCTTAGAATTAGGTGTAAACTATGGCTACACCTTC | CASSLELGVNYGYTF
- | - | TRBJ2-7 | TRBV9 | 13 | TGTGCCAGCAGCGTAGGGAACAACTACGAGCAGTACTTC | CASSVGNNYEQYF
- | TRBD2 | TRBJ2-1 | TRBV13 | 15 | TGTGCCAGCAGCTTGGGACTAGCGGCATACAATGAGCAGTTCTTC | CASSLGLAAYNEQFF
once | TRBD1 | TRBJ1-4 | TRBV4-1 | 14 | TGCGCCAGCAGCCTACAGGGGGTCAATGAAAAACTGTTTTTT | CASSLQGVNEKLFF
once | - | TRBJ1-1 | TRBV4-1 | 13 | TGCGCCAGCAGCGATGTCCTAGGCACTGAAGCTTTCTTT | CASSDVLGTEAFF
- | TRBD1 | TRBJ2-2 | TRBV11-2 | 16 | TGTGCCAGCAGACTCCCCGGACAGGCTGACACCGGGGAGCTGTTTTTT | CASRLPGQADTGELFF
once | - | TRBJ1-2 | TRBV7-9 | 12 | TGTGCCAGCAGCGCAGCGGCAGGTGGCTACACCTTC | CASSAAAGGYTF
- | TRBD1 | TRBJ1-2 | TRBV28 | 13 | TGTGCCAGCAGTTTTGGGGACAGGGGTGGCTACACCTTC | CASSFGDRGGYTF
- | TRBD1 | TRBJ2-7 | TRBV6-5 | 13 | TGTGCCAGCAGTCTGACAGGGATCTACGAGCAGTACTTC | CASSLTGIYEQYF
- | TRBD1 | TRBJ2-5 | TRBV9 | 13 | TGTGCCAGCAGCGAGACAGGGACCGAGACCCAGTACTTC | CASSETGTETQYF
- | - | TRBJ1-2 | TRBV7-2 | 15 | TGTGCCAGCAGTCTCGACATCCTGCTAGGCTATGGCTACACCTTC | CASSLDILLGYGYTF
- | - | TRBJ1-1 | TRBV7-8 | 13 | TGTGCCAGCAGCCACCAACCGGGGTATGAAGCTTTCTTT | CASSHQPGYEAFF
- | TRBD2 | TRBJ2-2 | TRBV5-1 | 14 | TGCGCCAGCAGCTCACTAGCGAGTGGCGGGGAGCTGTTTTTT | CASSSLASGGELFF
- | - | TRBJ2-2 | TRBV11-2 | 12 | TGTGCCAGCAGCTCAGGGACCGGGGAGCTGTTTTTT | CASSSGTGELFF
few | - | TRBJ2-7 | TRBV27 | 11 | TGTGCCAGCAGTTCCTCCTACGAGCAGTACTTC | CASSSSYEQYF
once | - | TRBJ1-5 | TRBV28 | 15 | TGTGCCAGCGGAACCGGGTCCCGGGATAATCAGCCCCAGCATTTT | CASGTGSRDNQPQHF
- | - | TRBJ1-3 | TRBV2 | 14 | TGTGCCAGCAGCGGGACAAACCATGGAAACACCATATATTTT | CASSGTNHGNTIYF
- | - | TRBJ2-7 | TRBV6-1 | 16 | TGTGCCAGCAGTGCACCCCCGCGGCACGTACCCTACGAGCAGTACTTC | CASSAPPRHVPYEQYF
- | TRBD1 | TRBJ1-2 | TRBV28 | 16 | TGTGCCAGCAGCCTGGGGTCAGGGGGCTTGGGCTATGGCTACACCTTC | CASSLGSGGLGYGYTF
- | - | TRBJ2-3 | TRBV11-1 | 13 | TGTGCCAGCAGCTTAGCGAATGAAGATACGCAGTATTTT | CASSLANEDTQYF
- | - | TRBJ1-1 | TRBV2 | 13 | TGTGCCAGCAGAGCCAGTGAGAACACTGAAGCTTTCTTT | CASRASENTEAFF
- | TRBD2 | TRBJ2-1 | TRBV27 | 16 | TGTGCCAGCAGTTATCTGCTAGCGGGAGAATTCGATGAGCAGTTCTTC | CASSYLLAGEFDEQFF
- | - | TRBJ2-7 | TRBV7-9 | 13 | TGTGCCAGCAGCTTTGAGGGGAGCGTCGAGCAGTACTTC | CASSFEGSVEQYF
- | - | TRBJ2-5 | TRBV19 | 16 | TGTGCCAGTAGTACTATGAGGGGGGGGCCACTGGAGACCCAGTACTTC | CASSTMRGGPLETQYF